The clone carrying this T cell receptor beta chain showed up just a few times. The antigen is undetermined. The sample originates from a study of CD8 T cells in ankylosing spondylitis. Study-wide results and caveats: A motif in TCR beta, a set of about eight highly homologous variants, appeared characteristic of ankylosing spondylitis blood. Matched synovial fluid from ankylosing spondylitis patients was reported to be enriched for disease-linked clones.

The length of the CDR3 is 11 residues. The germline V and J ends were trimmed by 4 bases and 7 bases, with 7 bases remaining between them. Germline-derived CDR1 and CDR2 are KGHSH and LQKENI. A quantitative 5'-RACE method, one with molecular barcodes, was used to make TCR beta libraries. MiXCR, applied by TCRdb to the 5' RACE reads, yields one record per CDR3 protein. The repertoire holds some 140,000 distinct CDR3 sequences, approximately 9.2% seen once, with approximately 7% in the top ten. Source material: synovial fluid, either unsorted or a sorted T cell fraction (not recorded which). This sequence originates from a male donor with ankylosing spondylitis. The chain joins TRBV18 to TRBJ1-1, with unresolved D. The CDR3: CASSQSVEAFF. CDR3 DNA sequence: TGTGCCAGCTCACAGAGCGTTGAAGCTTTCTTT.